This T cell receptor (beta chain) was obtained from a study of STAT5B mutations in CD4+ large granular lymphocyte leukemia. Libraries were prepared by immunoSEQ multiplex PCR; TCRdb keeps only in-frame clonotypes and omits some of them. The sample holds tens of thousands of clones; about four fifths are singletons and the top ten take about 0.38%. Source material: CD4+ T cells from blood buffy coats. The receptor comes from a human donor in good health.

CDR3 protein: CAWSDGRGATEAFF. As DNA, the CDR3 is TGTGCCTGGAGTGATGGCAGGGGTGCGACTGAAGCTTTCTTT. The chain employs TRBV30 and TRBJ1-1; D possibly corresponds to TRBD1 (6 bases). The CDR3 length is 14 residues. The germline V and J ends were trimmed by 1 base and 5 bases, with 14 bases remaining between them. Germline CDR1 reads GTSNPN; CDR2 reads SVGIG (reference sequence).